Listed below are T cell receptor beta chains from one sample, sequenced in a study of blood T cell dynamics during melanoma immunotherapy. The assay was immunoSEQ multiplex PCR, and TCRdb's table has in-frame clones only and misses some. Of around 20,000 clones listed, nearly 90% were seen once; the top ten hold 1.2%. The input for sequencing was blood, taken from a patient treated with checkpoint blockade. The origin of the receptors is a human donor with melanoma. The CDR3 runs from the conserved cysteine through the conserved F or W. The D gene is left open where the match is weak. The size of a clone is reported for some rows only, either as once, few or many, or as a class for expanded clones.

d_call: -; v_call: TRBV12-5; clone_size: few; j_call: TRBJ2-7; cdr3_aa: CASGSQTGVGVNEQYF; cdr3_nt: TGTGCTAGTGGCTCGCAGACAGGTGTAGGAGTGAACGAGCAGTACTTC
d_call: TRBD2; v_call: TRBV29-1; clone_size: once; j_call: TRBJ2-5; cdr3_aa: CSVETVGGETQYF; cdr3_nt: TGCAGCGTTGAAACGGTGGGGGGGGAGACCCAGTACTTC
d_call: TRBD1; v_call: TRBV30; clone_size: -; j_call: TRBJ1-5; cdr3_aa: CAWSAQTGGITQPQHF; cdr3_nt: TGTGCCTGGAGTGCCCAAACAGGGGGCATCACTCAGCCCCAGCATTTT
d_call: TRBD1; v_call: TRBV30; clone_size: -; j_call: TRBJ1-2; cdr3_aa: CAWGTGVGGYTF; cdr3_nt: TGTGCCTGGGGGACAGGAGTCGGCGGCTACACCTTC
d_call: -; v_call: TRBV9; clone_size: -; j_call: TRBJ1-2; cdr3_aa: CASSFFPRVMGGYTF; cdr3_nt: TGTGCCAGCAGCTTCTTTCCGAGGGTAATGGGTGGCTACACCTTC
d_call: -; v_call: TRBV6-6; clone_size: -; j_call: TRBJ1-6; cdr3_aa: CASSPRWGNSPLHF; cdr3_nt: TGTGCCAGCAGCCCACGGTGGGGAAATTCACCCCTCCACTTT
d_call: -; v_call: TRBV9; clone_size: -; j_call: TRBJ1-1; cdr3_aa: CASSVEKGLNTEAFF; cdr3_nt: TGTGCCAGCAGCGTAGAAAAGGGGTTGAACACTGAAGCTTTCTTT
d_call: -; v_call: TRBV28; clone_size: -; j_call: TRBJ1-1; cdr3_aa: CASSLLGRGSTEAFF; cdr3_nt: TGTGCCAGCAGCTTATTGGGTAGGGGGAGCACTGAAGCTTTCTTT
d_call: -; v_call: TRBV5-4; clone_size: -; j_call: TRBJ1-2; cdr3_aa: CASSLATGYGYTF; cdr3_nt: TGTGCCAGCAGCTTGGCTACAGGCTATGGCTACACCTTC
d_call: TRBD2; v_call: TRBV2; clone_size: -; j_call: TRBJ2-1; cdr3_aa: CASSPSGGAGYNEQFF; cdr3_nt: TGTGCCAGCAGTCCTAGCGGGGGGGCAGGCTACAATGAGCAGTTCTTC
d_call: -; v_call: TRBV7-9; clone_size: few; j_call: TRBJ1-3; cdr3_aa: CAGGYRDGNTIYF; cdr3_nt: TGTGCCGGGGGGTACCGTGATGGAAACACCATATATTTT
d_call: -; v_call: TRBV5-1; clone_size: -; j_call: TRBJ2-7; cdr3_aa: CASSTGGGSGRSYEQYF; cdr3_nt: TGCGCCAGCAGCACTGGAGGAGGGAGTGGAAGATCCTACGAGCAGTACTTC
d_call: -; v_call: TRBV28; clone_size: -; j_call: TRBJ1-5; cdr3_aa: CASSQPGDVQPQHF; cdr3_nt: TGTGCCAGCAGTCAGCCAGGGGATGTTCAGCCCCAGCATTTT
d_call: -; v_call: TRBV5-5; clone_size: -; j_call: TRBJ1-1; cdr3_aa: CASSRDPWAEAFF; cdr3_nt: TGTGCCAGCAGCCGGGACCCCTGGGCTGAAGCTTTCTTT
d_call: -; v_call: TRBV2; clone_size: -; j_call: TRBJ2-3; cdr3_aa: CASRTGAIDTQYF; cdr3_nt: TGTGCCAGCAGGACCGGGGCTATAGATACGCAGTATTTT
d_call: -; v_call: TRBV7-8; clone_size: once; j_call: TRBJ1-3; cdr3_aa: CASSQTDGNTIYF; cdr3_nt: TGTGCCAGCAGCCAGACAGATGGAAACACCATATATTTT
d_call: -; v_call: TRBV7-6; clone_size: once; j_call: TRBJ2-1; cdr3_aa: CASSLPADSNSYNEQFF; cdr3_nt: TGTGCCAGCAGCTTACCCGCGGACAGCAATTCATACAATGAGCAGTTCTTC
d_call: -; v_call: TRBV21-1; clone_size: -; j_call: TRBJ2-1; cdr3_aa: CASKEGGLYNEQFF; cdr3_nt: TGTGCCAGCAAGGAGGGGGGACTCTACAATGAGCAGTTCTTC